This T cell receptor (beta chain) was sequenced for a study of cytomegalovirus exposure and HLA in healthy donors. The V segment lost 7 bases and the J segment 0 bases; nucleotides outside the gene matches: 6. This CDR3 has 15 residues. Germline V lookup: CDR1 PRHDT, CDR2 FYEKMQ (reference sequence). 13 Jbeta primers and 60 Vbeta primers were used for the PCR. Sequencing was performed with immunoSEQ multiplex PCR; in TCRdb, only in-frame clones are kept and a portion is missing. The data show some 250,000 clones, with about 81% seen just once and less than 9% held by the top ten. Sequenced input: PBMCs. This receptor was obtained from a woman aged 60-75 years in good health and CMV-seropositive. The genes are TRBV13 and TRBJ2-1; TRBD2 matches 7 bases. The CDR3: CASTLGGSSYNEQFF. CDR3 coding DNA: TGTGCCAGCACCCTGGGCGGGAGCTCCTACAATGAGCAGTTCTTC.